The clone carrying this T cell receptor beta chain was picked up a small number of times. Libraries were prepared by immunoSEQ multiplex PCR; TCRdb keeps only in-frame clonotypes and omits some of them. This table holds about 490,000 clones, around 73% found once. This specimen belongs to a study of shared clonotypes between healthy human individuals. Around 90 million PBMCs per unsorted sample were used for genomic DNA. Sample: PBMCs. The receptor was derived from a woman in her forties in good health. Some clones in this sample may be carry-over from other donors' samples.

CDR3 in DNA: TGTGCCAGCAGCCCCGTTTTAGGGGGCGGAGAGACCCAGTACTTC. Amino acid sequence: CASSPVLGGGETQYF. The chain links TRBV2 to TRBJ2-5, with 7 positions matching TRBD1. Unmatched junction bases numbered 11, after V lost 6 bases and J lost 4 bases. Germline-derived CDR1 and CDR2 are SNHLY and FYNNEI. The CDR3 is 15 amino acids.